A single sample is the source of the 29 T cell receptor beta chains below, sequenced in a study of breast tumors, draining lymph nodes, adjacent tissues. In TCRdb, the multiplex PCR reads were re-called with MiXCR into one record per CDR3 protein. The table includes approximately 280,000 distinct CDR3 sequences, around 30% detected once. The lymph nodes were axillary draining lymph nodes from breast cancer patients. The sequencing sample was made of axillary lymph node tissue. The source is a female donor with breast cancer. Some clones in this sample may be carry-over from other donors' samples.

This clonotype was found many times. The junction departs from germline at one end; a sequencing error may be responsible. The chain combines TRBV6-6 with TRBJ2-5; D is undetermined. The germline CDR1 and CDR2 sequences are MNHNY and SVGAGI (reference sequence). The CDR3 has 12 amino acids. DNA for the CDR3: TGTGCCAGCAGTTACGGATCGGAGATCCAGTACTTC. Translation: CASSYGSEIQYF.

This clonotype showed up just a few times. The chain employs TRBV5-1 and TRBJ2-4; perhaps TRBD1 as D (5 bases). CDR1 and CDR2 (germline): SGHRS, YFSETQ. The CDR3 is 15 residues long. V was clipped by 4 bases and J by 6 bases, with 17 bases between them. The CDR3 DNA follows: TGCGCCAGCAGCCTAACCACAGGCCCCGGAAACATTCAGTACTTC. It specifies CASSLTTGPGNIQYF.

This clonotype occurred many times. The chain couples TRBV12-3 or TRBV12-4 to TRBJ1-2; D unresolved. V was cut by 1 base and J by 8 bases, with 8 bases left in between. This CDR3 spans 12 amino acids. The CDR3 sequence: CASSLEYKGYTF. The DNA of the CDR3 is TGTGCCAGCAGTTTAGAGTACAAGGGCTACACCTTC.

This clonotype occurred once. The chain links TRBV6-2 or TRBV6-3 to TRBJ2-1; D is possibly TRBD1 (6 bases). The CDR3 is 15 residues long. Trimming pared 5 bases from V and 0 bases from J, leaving 11 bases between. Germline lookup yields CDR1 MNHEY and CDR2 SVGEGT. CDR3 bases: TGTGCCAGCAGTCCCTGGGGGCTCTCCTACAATGAGCAGTTCTTC. Encoded protein: CASSPWGLSYNEQFF.

This clonotype was counted many times. This rearrangement joins TRBV2 to TRBJ2-1, with 8 nucleotides matching TRBD1. CDR1 is SNHLY and CDR2 is FYNNEI in the germline V gene. CDR3 length equals 14 residues. The trim removed 2 bases at V and 6 bases at J, leaving 3 bases unmatched. As DNA, the CDR3 is TGTGCCAGCAGTGAAAGTACAGGGGGCAATGAGCAGTTCTTC. Amino acids: CASSESTGGNEQFF.

This clonotype has a handful of counts. The V gene is TRBV6-1, the J gene TRBJ2-3; D remains ambiguous. The CDR3 covers 15 residues. Germline assignment: CDR1 MNHNS and CDR2 SASEGT. Trimming removed 4 bases from V and 3 bases from J, with 14 bases in between. The CDR3 region has the DNA TGTGCCAGCAGTGTATATCCTAGAGGTACAGATACGCAGTATTTT. Amino acid sequence: CASSVYPRGTDTQYF.

The chain links TRBV28 to TRBJ2-3, with D uncertain. Deletions cut 8 bases from V and 2 bases from J, with 11 bases between. This CDR3 region has 13 residues. CDR1 is MDHEN, CDR2 SYDVKM, per germline. The CDR3 nucleotides read TGTGCCAGCTTTTCCGGGTCCACAGATACGCAGTATTTT. As protein: CASFSGSTDTQYF. Together with reference TRBV28 and TRBJ2-3, the CDR3 gives the full variable domain: DVKVTQSSRYLVKRTGEKVFLECVQDMDHENMFWYRQDPGLGLRLIYFSYDVKMKEKGDIPEGYSVSREKKERFSLILESASTNQTSMYLCASFSGSTDTQYFGPGTRLTVL.

This clonotype has a count of ten or more. The chain joins TRBV12-3 or TRBV12-4 to TRBJ1-5; 10 nucleotides match TRBD1. The CDR3 consists of 14 residues. The V and J ends lost 4 bases and 6 bases, in that order; junction bases with no gene match: 3. Here the CDR3 reads CASSSRQGAQPQHF. CDR3 DNA sequence: TGTGCCAGCAGTTCGAGACAGGGGGCTCAGCCCCAGCATTTT.

The V and J genes are TRBV27 and TRBJ1-5; D perhaps matches TRBD1 (5 bases). The ends were cut back, 0 bases at V and 4 bases at J, with 10 bases in the middle. The length of the CDR3 is 15 residues. Germline-derived CDR1 and CDR2 are MNHEY and SMNVEV (reference sequence). The CDR3 region has the DNA TGTGCCAGCAGTTTATCGACTGCAGGGAATCAGCCCCAGCATTTT. Its translation: CASSLSTAGNQPQHF.

This clonotype showed up many times. This rearrangement joins TRBV9 to TRBJ2-1; D may be TRBD2 (5 bases). This CDR3 comprises 14 residues. From germline, CDR1 is SGDLS and CDR2 YYNGEE. The V end lost 3 bases, the J end lost 8 bases, and 15 bases lay between the germline ends. This CDR3 is CASSGRPLSHEQFF. CDR3 DNA sequence: TGTGCCAGCAGCGGGAGGCCGCTGTCCCATGAGCAGTTCTTC.

This clonotype has a count of ten or more. This sequence joins TRBV12-3 or TRBV12-4 and TRBJ2-6, with D possibly matching TRBD1 (6 bases). V gave up 4 bases and J gave up 2 bases, with 12 bases separating them. The CDR3 extends over 16 amino acids. The CDR3 sequence is CASSSIRQAGANVLTF. Written as DNA, the CDR3 is TGTGCCAGCAGTTCGATTAGACAGGCTGGGGCCAACGTCCTGACTTTC.

As concerns this clonotype: A single base separates this from a much larger clone, so it may be a read error. The gene calls are TRBV6-5 and TRBJ2-2, with unresolved D. CDR1 MNHEY and CDR2 SVGAGI come from the germline V gene. With 5 bases removed from V and 2 bases from J, the gap between germline ends came to 3 bases. This CDR3 spans 12 amino acids. The CDR3 sequence: CASSHNTGELFF. The CDR3, as DNA: TGTGCCAGCAGTCACAACACCGGGGAGCTGTTTTTT.

As concerns this clonotype: A junction end diverges from the germline sequence, so it may reflect a read error. V is TRBV2 and J is TRBJ1-2, with D possibly matching TRBD1 (5 bases). Germline CDR1 reads SNHLY; CDR2 reads FYNNEI. This CDR3 spans 16 amino acids. The CDR3 region has the DNA TGTGCCAGCAGTGAACCTCTAGCCGGGGGAGGCTATGGCTACCCCTTC. Translating it yields CASSEPLAGGGYGYPF. The variable domain in full, with the rest retrieved from reference TRBV2 and TRBJ1-2, is EPEVTQTPSHQVTQMGQEVILRCVPISNHLYFYWYRQILGQKVEFLVSFYNNEISEKSEIFDDQFSVERPDGSNFTLKIRSTKLEDSAMYFCASSEPLAGGGYGYPFGSGTRLTVV.

This clonotype was seen at least ten times. The J gene is TRBJ2-2, the V gene TRBV11-2, with 12 bases matching TRBD2. The CDR3 spans 16 residues. V gave up 3 bases and J gave up 2 bases; unmatched junction bases: 1. The germline CDR1 and CDR2 sequences are SGHAT and FQNNGV. Here the CDR3 DNA reads TGTGCCAGCAGCTTTGGACTAGCGGGAAACACCGGGGAGCTGTTTTTT. This codes for CASSFGLAGNTGELFF.

As concerns this clonotype: A much larger clone lies a single base off, so this may be a read error. The CDR3 is CASSFPLLGSSEQFF. CDR3 sequence (DNA): TGTGCCAGCAGCTTCCCGCTGCTTGGGTCTAGTGAGCAGTTCTTC. This chain uses TRBV11-2 with TRBJ2-1; no clear D. This CDR3 is built from 15 residues. Germline V gene sequence: CDR1 SGHAT, CDR2 FQNNGV. V was clipped by 3 bases and J by 9 bases, with 18 bases between them.

There are many counts of this clonotype. The chain joins TRBV6-1 to TRBJ2-7; D uncertain. Germline-derived CDR1 and CDR2 are MNHNS and SASEGT. Trimming removed 3 bases from V and 4 bases from J, with 16 bases in between. This CDR3 comprises 15 residues. CDR3 coding DNA: TGTGCCAGCAGTGAGCCCCTGAAGGCCTCTTACGAGCAGTACTTC. This encodes CASSEPLKASYEQYF.

Many counts were recorded for this clonotype. The chain couples TRBV29-1 to TRBJ2-2; D gene uncertain. This CDR3 is built from 10 residues. Between the trimmed V and J ends, which lost 4 bases and 6 bases, there was a span of 3 bases. The germline V gene has CDR1 SQVTM and CDR2 ANQGSEA. The CDR3 coding sequence is TGCAGCGTTGGTTCCGGGGAGCTGTTTTTT. Its protein is CSVGSGELFF.

This clonotype was recorded at least ten times. The chain joins TRBV6-1 to TRBJ2-5; 7 nucleotides agree with TRBD2. This CDR3 spans 13 amino acids. Trimming removed 4 bases from V and 3 bases from J; junction bases left unmatched: 2. The germline CDR1 and CDR2 sequences are MNHNS and SASEGT. The chain's CDR3 is CASSGTSEETQYF. The DNA of the CDR3 is TGTGCCAGCAGTGGGACTAGTGAAGAGACCCAGTACTTC.

In this sample, this clonotype turned up many times. CDR3 region: CASARGGETQYF. The CDR3 DNA sequence: TGTGCCAGCGCCCGGGGCGGGGAGACCCAGTACTTC. The rearrangement uses TRBV7-6 and TRBJ2-5; D assignment may be TRBD1 or TRBD2 (5 bases each). CDR1 is SGHVS, CDR2 FNYEAQ, per germline. CDR3 length: 12 amino acids. Trimming stripped 8 bases from V and 5 bases from J, with 12 bases between.

The chain combines TRBV20-1 with TRBJ2-7, with 9 bases aligning to TRBD2. There are 20 residues in the CDR3. J lost 0 bases, V lost 0 bases, and 18 bases had no gene match. Germline V gives CDR1 DFQATT, CDR2 SNEGSKA (reference sequence). CDR3 sequence: CSARDLWTSARVGGSYEQYF. DNA for the CDR3: TGCAGTGCTAGAGATCTTTGGACTAGCGCGAGGGTGGGGGGCTCCTACGAGCAGTACTTC.

This clonotype was counted many times. V usage is TRBV5-1 and J usage is TRBJ2-3, with D possibly matching TRBD2 (6 bases). Between the trimmed V and J ends, which lost 3 bases and 4 bases, there was a span of 18 bases. The CDR3 loop spans 16 amino acids. Germline V gene sequence: CDR1 SGHRS, CDR2 YFSETQ. CDR3 region: CASSSPEGGEADTQYF. CDR3 sequence (DNA): TGCGCCAGCAGCTCCCCCGAAGGAGGGGAGGCAGATACGCAGTATTTT.

This clonotype appeared a few times. This may be a read error: a much more frequent sequence differs by one nucleotide. This chain joins TRBV12-3 or TRBV12-4 and TRBJ2-3; D unresolved. The CDR3 runs to 11 residues. Trimming took off 5 bases at V and 6 bases at J, with 6 bases between the two ends. This CDR3 is CASSDPDTQYF. CDR3 bases: TGTGCCAGCAGTGACCCCGATACGCAGTATTTT.

This clonotype was observed a handful of times. This chain connects TRBV20-1 to TRBJ2-7, with 8 bases that match TRBD1. Trimming cost V 0 bases and J 0 bases; bases outside gene matches: 13. The CDR3 spans 18 residues. Germline V gene data show CDR1 as DFQATT and CDR2 as SNEGSKA (reference sequence). The CDR3 DNA reads as TGCAGTGCTAGAGATCTACACAGGGGGTCCCCTTTCTCCTACGAGCAGTACTTC. Residues: CSARDLHRGSPFSYEQYF.

Many counts were recorded for this clonotype. This sequence joins TRBV19 and TRBJ1-4, with D possibly TRBD1 on 5 matching bases. Germline CDR1 LNHDA, CDR2 SQIVND (reference sequence). The CDR3 covers 14 residues. V gave up 3 bases and J gave up 4 bases, with 9 bases separating them. CDR3 region: CASSIGTDNEKLFF. Here the CDR3 DNA reads TGTGCCAGTAGTATCGGGACCGATAATGAAAAACTGTTTTTT.

Worth noting for this clonotype: At one end, the junction sequence differs from germline, possibly due to a read error. This sequence joins TRBV7-9 and TRBJ2-7; tentative D call: TRBD2 (6 bases). The length of the CDR3 is 14 residues. Looked up from germline, CDR1 is SEHNR and CDR2 is FQNEAQ (reference sequence). The CDR3 bases are TGTGCCGGCAGCCAAAGTGCGGGGCTTAGCGAGCAGTACTTC. Translating gives CAGSQSAGLSEQYF.

The chain employs TRBV27 and TRBJ2-7; 10 bases line up with TRBD2. CDR3 length equals 15 residues. V trimming: 5 bases; J trimming: 2 bases; junction bases outside the gene matches: 6. Germline values: CDR1 MNHEY, CDR2 SMNVEV (reference sequence). The CDR3 loop is CASSPIAGGTYEQYF. The CDR3 nucleotides read TGTGCCAGCAGTCCGATAGCGGGGGGAACCTACGAGCAGTACTTC.

The chain has TRBV7-3 and TRBJ2-7, with 9 bases lining up with TRBD1. The CDR3 is 19 residues long. Germline V gene sequence: CDR1 SGHTA, CDR2 FQGTGA. Trimming cost V 3 bases and J 3 bases; bases outside gene matches: 18. The CDR3 DNA follows: TGTGCCAGCAGCTTCTACATCCGCAGTGCTAGGGACAGGGACTACGAGCAGTACTTC. Translated: CASSFYIRSARDRDYEQYF.

With regard to this clonotype: A much larger clone is a single base away; this may be a read error. The chain links TRBV5-1 to TRBJ2-7; 11 nucleotides match TRBD2. V gave up 5 bases and J gave up 4 bases; unmatched junction bases: 8. CDR3 size: 15 residues. The V gene's germline CDR1 is SGHRS and CDR2 YFSETQ. The CDR3 spells CASRLGASGRYEQYF. The CDR3 DNA reads as TGCGCCAGCAGACTCGGGGCTAGCGGGAGGTACGAGCAGTACTTC.

V and J are TRBV3-1 and TRBJ2-1; the D gene could be TRBD1 or TRBD2 (5 bases each). This CDR3 has 14 amino acids. Germline V lookup: CDR1 LGHDT, CDR2 YNNKEL (reference sequence). Trimming shortened V by 5 bases and J by 9 bases, and 17 bases separated the two germline ends. The CDR3 loop reads CASSNRGGGGEQFF. CDR3 nucleotide sequence: TGTGCCAGCAGCAACCGTGGTGGGGGTGGTGAGCAGTTCTTC.